The 8 T cell receptor beta chains below were found in one sample sequenced in a study of Graves' ophthalmopathy and Graves' hyperthyroidism. RNA served as the template for amplifying TCR beta CDR3 regions. First-round RT-PCR used HTBI primers; second-round multiplex PCR followed. One entry per CDR3 protein, called by TCRdb with MiXCR from the multiplex PCR reads. The sample includes some 520,000 distinct CDR3 sequences, roughly an eighth of them seen just once. What was sequenced was blood. The receptors here all came from a woman in her thirties with Graves' ophthalmopathy.

This sequence joins TRBV11-1 and TRBJ2-7, with a possible D match to TRBD2 (5 bases). The V and J ends lost 5 bases and 5 bases respectively, with 22 bases between them. The CDR3 extends over 16 amino acids. Germline V lookup: CDR1 SGHAT, CDR2 FQDESV (reference sequence). The CDR3: CASSLHGLVPIDEQYF. The CDR3 coding sequence is TGTGCCAGCAGCCTCCACGGACTCGTCCCGATTGACGAGCAGTACTTC.

This clonotype was found a few times. The V and J genes are TRBV4-1 and TRBJ1-5; D is ambiguous. The V end was cut by 4 bases, the J end by 1 base, with 17 bases between. Germline loops: CDR1 MGHRA, CDR2 YSYEKL. This CDR3 is built from 17 residues. CDR3 loop: CASSLKALSGSNQPQHF. CDR3 sequence (DNA): TGCGCCAGCAGCCTCAAGGCCCTCTCGGGGAGCAATCAGCCCCAGCATTTT.

This clonotype was observed many times. V gene TRBV29-1 combines with J gene TRBJ1-3; D call uncertain. V was cut by 6 bases and J by 0 bases, with 9 bases left in between. The CDR3 runs to 13 residues. Germline V gives CDR1 SQVTM, CDR2 ANQGSEA. The CDR3 loop reads CSVSSGSGNTIYF. CDR3 coding DNA: TGCAGCGTGTCGTCGGGCTCTGGAAACACCATATATTTT. Supplemented by reference TRBV29-1 and TRBJ1-3, the full variable domain reads SAVISQKPSRDICQRGTSLTIQCQVDSQVTMMFWYRQQPGQSLTLIATANQGSEATYESGFVIDKFPISRPNLTFSTLTVSNMSPEDSSIYLCSVSSGSGNTIYFGEGSWLTVV.

Ten or more counts support this clonotype. This chain joins TRBV30 and TRBJ1-2; D perhaps matches TRBD1 (5 bases). The CDR3 has 14 residues. From germline, CDR1 is GTSNPN and CDR2 SVGIG (reference sequence). V shed 2 bases and J shed 8 bases, with 18 bases lying between them. CDR3 amino acids: CAWSIPGGVRGYTF. CDR3 bases: TGTGCCTGGAGTATACCGGGAGGGGTAAGGGGCTACACCTTC. The whole variable domain, remainder taken from reference TRBV30 and TRBJ1-2, is SQTIHQWPATLVQPVGSPLSLECTVEGTSNPNLYWYRQAAGRGLQLLFYSVGIGQISSEVPQNLSASRPQDRQFILSSKKLLLSDSGFYLCAWSIPGGVRGYTFGSGTRLTVV.

In regard to this clonotype: Just one base apart from a much larger clone, this may be a read error. The chain recombines TRBV4-2 with TRBJ1-1, with 7 bases identical to TRBD1. CDR1 is LGHNA, CDR2 YNFKEQ, per germline. The CDR3 length is 17 residues. CDR3 sequence: CASSLPTGQVKNTEVFF. The CDR3 coding sequence is TGTGCCAGCAGCCTTCCGACAGGGCAGGTTAAGAACACTGAAGTTTTCTTT.

V and J are TRBV11-2 and TRBJ1-5, with 7 bases matching TRBD1. The V segment lost 3 bases and the J segment 7 bases; nucleotides outside the gene matches: 12. Germline CDR1 is SGHAT and CDR2 is FQNNGV. This CDR3 is 16 amino acids long. CDR3 region: CASSFGPDRVGQPQHF. The CDR3 DNA reads as TGTGCCAGCAGCTTCGGCCCAGACAGGGTCGGACAGCCCCAGCATTTT. The full variable domain, its missing parts supplied by reference TRBV11-2 and TRBJ1-5, is EAGVAQSPRYKIIEKRQSVAFWCNPISGHATLYWYQQILGQGPKLLIQFQNNGVVDDSQLPKDRFSAERLKGVDSTLKIQPAKLEDSAVYLCASSFGPDRVGQPQHFGDGTRLSIL.

This clonotype was counted ten times or more. The V call is TRBV10-2, the J call TRBJ1-1; D might be TRBD1 (6 bases). Per the germline V gene, CDR1 is WSHSY and CDR2 is SAAADI. V was clipped by 6 bases and J by 4 bases, with 15 bases between them. The length of the CDR3 is 14 residues. CDR3 region: CASRGGKGTTEAFF. The CDR3 DNA reads TGCGCCAGCAGAGGGGGGAAGGGCACCACTGAAGCTTTCTTT.

This clonotype was observed many times. J is TRBJ2-7 and V is TRBV27; perhaps TRBD2 as D (6 bases). Trimming took 3 bases from V and 7 from J, leaving 16 bases between them. Germline CDR1 is MNHEY and CDR2 is SMNVEV (reference sequence). CDR3 length equals 14 residues. CDR3 region: CASSFTGLMGEQYF. In nucleotides, the CDR3 is TGTGCCAGCAGTTTTACAGGACTAATGGGGGAGCAGTACTTC.